This T cell receptor beta chain was identified during a study of cytomegalovirus exposure and HLA in healthy donors. The germline gives CDR1 ENHRY, CDR2 SYGVKD. This CDR3 spans 14 amino acids. Germline trimming cut 3 bases from V and 0 bases from J; bases unmatched to any gene: 2. Researchers ran the PCR with 60 Vbeta and 13 Jbeta primers. Sequencing was performed with immunoSEQ multiplex PCR; in TCRdb, only in-frame clones are kept and a portion is missing. The repertoire holds 85,000 to 110,000 clones, with around three quarters as singletons. This clone has just one count. The TCR comes from a man between 50 and 59 years old in good health and CMV-seropositive. Sequencing was performed on PBMCs. This sequence joins TRBV10-3 and TRBJ2-7, with 7 bases fitting TRBD1. Here the CDR3 reads CAISDQGVSYEQYF. As DNA, the CDR3 is TGTGCCATCAGTGATCAGGGGGTCTCCTACGAGCAGTACTTC.